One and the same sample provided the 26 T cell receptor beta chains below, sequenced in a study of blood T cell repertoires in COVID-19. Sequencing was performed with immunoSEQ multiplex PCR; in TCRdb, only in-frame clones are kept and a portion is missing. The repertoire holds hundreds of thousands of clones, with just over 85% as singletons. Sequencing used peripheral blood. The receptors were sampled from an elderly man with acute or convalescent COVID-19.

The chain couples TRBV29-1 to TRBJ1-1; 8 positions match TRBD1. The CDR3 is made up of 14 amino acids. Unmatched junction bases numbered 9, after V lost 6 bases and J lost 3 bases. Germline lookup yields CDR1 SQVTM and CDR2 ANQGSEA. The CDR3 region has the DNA TGCAGCGTCCACAGGGGGACGGGGGACACTGAAGCTTTCTTT. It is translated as CSVHRGTGDTEAFF.

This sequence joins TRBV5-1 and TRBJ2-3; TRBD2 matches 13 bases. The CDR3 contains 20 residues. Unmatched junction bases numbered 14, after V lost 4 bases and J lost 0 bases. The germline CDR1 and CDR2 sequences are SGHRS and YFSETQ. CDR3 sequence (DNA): TGCGCCAGCAGCAACAACCCCCCGGGACTAGCGGGAACGAGCACAGATACGCAGTATTTT. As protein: CASSNNPPGLAGTSTDTQYF.

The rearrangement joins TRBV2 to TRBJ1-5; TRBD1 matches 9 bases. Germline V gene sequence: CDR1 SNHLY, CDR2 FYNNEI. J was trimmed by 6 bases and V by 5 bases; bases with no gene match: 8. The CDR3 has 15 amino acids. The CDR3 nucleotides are TGTGCCAGCAGTCCGGGACAGGGCTCGGGTCAGCCCCAGCATTTT. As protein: CASSPGQGSGQPQHF.

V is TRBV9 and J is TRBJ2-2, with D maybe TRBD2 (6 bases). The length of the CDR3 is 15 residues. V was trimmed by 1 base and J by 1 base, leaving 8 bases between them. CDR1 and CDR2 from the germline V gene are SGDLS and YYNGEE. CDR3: CASSVTGVNTGELFF. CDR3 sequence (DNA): TGTGCCAGCAGCGTAACGGGGGTGAACACCGGGGAGCTGTTTTTT.

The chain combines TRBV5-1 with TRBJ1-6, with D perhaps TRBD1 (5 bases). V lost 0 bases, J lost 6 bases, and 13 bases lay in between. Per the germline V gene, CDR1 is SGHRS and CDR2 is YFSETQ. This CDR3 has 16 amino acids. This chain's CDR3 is CASSLGGSGANSPLHF. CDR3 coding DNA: TGCGCCAGCAGCTTGGGAGGGAGCGGGGCTAATTCACCCCTCCACTTT. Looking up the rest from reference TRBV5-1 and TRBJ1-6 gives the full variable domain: KAGVTQTPRYLIKTRGQQVTLSCSPISGHRSVSWYQQTPGQGLQFLFEYFSETQRNKGNFPGRFSGRQFSNSRSEMNVSTLELGDSALYLCASSLGGSGANSPLHFGNGTRLTVT.

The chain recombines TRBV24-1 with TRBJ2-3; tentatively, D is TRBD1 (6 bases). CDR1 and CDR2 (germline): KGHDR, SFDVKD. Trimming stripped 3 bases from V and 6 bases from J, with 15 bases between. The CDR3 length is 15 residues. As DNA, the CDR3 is TGTGCCACCAGTGATCGGACAGAGATTGGGGATACGCAGTATTTT. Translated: CATSDRTEIGDTQYF.

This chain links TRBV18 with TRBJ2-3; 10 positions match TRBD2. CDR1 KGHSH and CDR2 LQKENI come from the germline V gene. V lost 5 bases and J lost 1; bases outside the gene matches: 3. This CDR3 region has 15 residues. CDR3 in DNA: TGTGCCAGCTCATCCGGGACTAGCGGCACAGATACGCAGTATTTT. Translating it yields CASSSGTSGTDTQYF. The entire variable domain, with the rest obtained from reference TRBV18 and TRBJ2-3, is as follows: NAGVMQNPRHLVRRRGQEARLRCSPMKGHSHVYWYRQLPEEGLKFMVYLQKENIIDESGMPKERFSAEFPKEGPSILRIQQVVRGDSAAYFCASSSGTSGTDTQYFGPGTRLTVL.

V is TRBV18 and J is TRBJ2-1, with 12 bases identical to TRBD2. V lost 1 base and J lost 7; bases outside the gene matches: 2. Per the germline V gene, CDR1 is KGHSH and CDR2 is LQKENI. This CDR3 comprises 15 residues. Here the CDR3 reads CASSPLTSGGNEQFF. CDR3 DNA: TGTGCCAGCTCACCACTGACTAGCGGGGGAAATGAGCAGTTCTTC.

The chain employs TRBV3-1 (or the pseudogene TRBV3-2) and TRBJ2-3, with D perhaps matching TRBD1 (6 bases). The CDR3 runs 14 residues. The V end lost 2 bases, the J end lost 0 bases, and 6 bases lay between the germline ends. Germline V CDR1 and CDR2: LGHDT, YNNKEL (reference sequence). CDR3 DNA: TGTGCCAGCAGCCAACAGGGGAGCACAGATACGCAGTATTTT. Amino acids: CASSQQGSTDTQYF.

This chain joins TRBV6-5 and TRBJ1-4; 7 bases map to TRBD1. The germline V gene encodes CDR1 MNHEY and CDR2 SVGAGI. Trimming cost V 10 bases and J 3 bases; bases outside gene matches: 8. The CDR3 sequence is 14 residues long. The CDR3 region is CANINGTANEKLFF. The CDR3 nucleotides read TGTGCCAATATTAACGGGACAGCTAATGAAAAACTGTTTTTT.

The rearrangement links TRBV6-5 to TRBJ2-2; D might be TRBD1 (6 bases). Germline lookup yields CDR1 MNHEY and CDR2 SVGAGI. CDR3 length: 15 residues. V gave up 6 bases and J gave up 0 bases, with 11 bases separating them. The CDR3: CASRSQGSNTGELFF. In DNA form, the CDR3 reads TGTGCCAGCAGATCACAGGGATCGAACACCGGGGAGCTGTTTTTT.

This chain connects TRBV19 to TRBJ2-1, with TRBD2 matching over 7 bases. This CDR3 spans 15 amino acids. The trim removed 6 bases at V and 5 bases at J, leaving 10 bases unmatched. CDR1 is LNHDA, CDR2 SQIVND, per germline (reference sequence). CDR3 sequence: CASSRTGTTNNEQFF. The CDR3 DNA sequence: TGTGCCAGTAGCCGGACCGGGACTACAAACAATGAGCAGTTCTTC.

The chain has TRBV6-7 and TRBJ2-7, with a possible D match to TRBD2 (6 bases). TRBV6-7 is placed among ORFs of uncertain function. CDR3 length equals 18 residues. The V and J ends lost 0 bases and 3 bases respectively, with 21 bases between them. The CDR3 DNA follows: TGTGCCAGCAGTTACTCGAACCAGGGCGCTAGCGAGTACTACGAGCAGTACTTC. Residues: CASSYSNQGASEYYEQYF.

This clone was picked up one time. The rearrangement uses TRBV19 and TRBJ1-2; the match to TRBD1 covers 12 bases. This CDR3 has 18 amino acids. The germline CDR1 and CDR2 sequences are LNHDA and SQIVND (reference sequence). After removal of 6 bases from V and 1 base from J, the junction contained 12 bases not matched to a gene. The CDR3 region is CASRTLGQGAQSNYGYTF. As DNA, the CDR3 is TGTGCCAGTAGGACCTTGGGACAGGGGGCGCAAAGTAACTATGGCTACACCTTC.

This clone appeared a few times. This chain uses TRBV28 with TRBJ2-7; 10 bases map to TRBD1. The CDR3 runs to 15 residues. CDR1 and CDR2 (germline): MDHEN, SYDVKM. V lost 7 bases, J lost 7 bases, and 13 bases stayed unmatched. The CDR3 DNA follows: TGTGCCAGCATTACTCCATCGGACAGGGGGAAAGAGCAGTACTTC. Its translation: CASITPSDRGKEQYF.

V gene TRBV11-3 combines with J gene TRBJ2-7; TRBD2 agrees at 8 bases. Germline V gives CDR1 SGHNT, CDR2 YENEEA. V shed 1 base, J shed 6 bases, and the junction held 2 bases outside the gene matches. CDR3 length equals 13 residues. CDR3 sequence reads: CASSLGTSSEQYF. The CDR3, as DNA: TGTGCCAGCAGCTTAGGGACTAGCTCCGAGCAGTACTTC.

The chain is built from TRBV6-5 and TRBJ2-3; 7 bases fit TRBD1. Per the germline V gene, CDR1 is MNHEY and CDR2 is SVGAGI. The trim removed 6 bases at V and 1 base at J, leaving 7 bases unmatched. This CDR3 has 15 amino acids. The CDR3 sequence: CASSLGGSGTDTQYF. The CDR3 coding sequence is TGTGCCAGCAGCCTAGGGGGCTCGGGCACAGATACGCAGTATTTT.

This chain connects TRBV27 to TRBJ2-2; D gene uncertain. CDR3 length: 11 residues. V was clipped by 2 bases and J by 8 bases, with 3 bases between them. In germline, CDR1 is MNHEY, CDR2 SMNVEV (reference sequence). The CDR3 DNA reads TGTGCCAGCAGTTTACGGGGGGAGCTGTTTTTT. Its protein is CASSLRGELFF.

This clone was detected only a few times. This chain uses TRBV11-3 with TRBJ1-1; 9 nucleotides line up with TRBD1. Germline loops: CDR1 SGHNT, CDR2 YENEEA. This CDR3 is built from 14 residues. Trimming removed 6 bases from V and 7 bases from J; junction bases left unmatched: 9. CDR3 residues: CASSFTGGGGEAFF. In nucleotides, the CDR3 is TGTGCCAGCAGTTTCACAGGGGGCGGAGGTGAAGCTTTCTTT.

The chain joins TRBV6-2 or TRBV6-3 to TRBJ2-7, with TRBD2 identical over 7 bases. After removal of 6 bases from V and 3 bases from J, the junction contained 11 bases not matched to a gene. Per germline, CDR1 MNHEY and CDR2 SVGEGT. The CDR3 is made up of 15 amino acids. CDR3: CASSLGLVRLYEQYV. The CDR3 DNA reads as TGTGCCAGCAGCCTTGGACTAGTTCGCCTCTACGAGCAGTACGTC.

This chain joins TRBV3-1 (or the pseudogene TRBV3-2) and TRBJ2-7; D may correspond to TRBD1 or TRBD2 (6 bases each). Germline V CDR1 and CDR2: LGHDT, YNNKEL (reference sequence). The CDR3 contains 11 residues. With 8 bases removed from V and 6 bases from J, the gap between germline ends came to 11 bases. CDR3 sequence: CASGRGLEQYF. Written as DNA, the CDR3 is TGTGCCAGCGGCCGGGGGCTCGAGCAGTACTTC.

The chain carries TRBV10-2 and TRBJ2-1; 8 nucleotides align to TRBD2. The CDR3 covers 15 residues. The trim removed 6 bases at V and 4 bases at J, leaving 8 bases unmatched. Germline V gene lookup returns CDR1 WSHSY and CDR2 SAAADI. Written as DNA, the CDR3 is TGCGCCAGCAGCAGAAGCGGGAGTTTTTACAATGAGCAGTTCTTC. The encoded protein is CASSRSGSFYNEQFF.

CDR3 sequence reads: CASSLSVGGGTDTQYF. The DNA of the CDR3 is TGTGCCAGCAGCCTATCTGTTGGAGGAGGGACAGATACGCAGTATTTT. The genes are TRBV3-1 (or the pseudogene TRBV3-2) and TRBJ2-3; D might be TRBD2 (6 bases). Germline V CDR1 and CDR2: LGHDT, YNNKEL (reference sequence). The CDR3 spans 16 residues. The V and J ends lost 4 bases and 3 bases respectively, with 17 bases between them.

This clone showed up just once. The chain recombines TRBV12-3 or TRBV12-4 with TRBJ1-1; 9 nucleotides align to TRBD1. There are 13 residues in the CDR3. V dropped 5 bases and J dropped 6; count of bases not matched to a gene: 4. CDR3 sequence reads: CASSPRQGAEAFF. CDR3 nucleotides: TGTGCCAGCAGTCCTAGACAGGGGGCTGAAGCTTTCTTT.

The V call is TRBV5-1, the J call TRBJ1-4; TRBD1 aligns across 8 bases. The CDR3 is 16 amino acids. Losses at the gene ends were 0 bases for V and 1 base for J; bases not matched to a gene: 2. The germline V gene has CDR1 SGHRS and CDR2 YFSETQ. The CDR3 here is CASSLAGGGTNEKLFF. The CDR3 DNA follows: TGCGCCAGCAGCTTGGCAGGGGGCGGAACTAATGAAAAACTGTTTTTT.

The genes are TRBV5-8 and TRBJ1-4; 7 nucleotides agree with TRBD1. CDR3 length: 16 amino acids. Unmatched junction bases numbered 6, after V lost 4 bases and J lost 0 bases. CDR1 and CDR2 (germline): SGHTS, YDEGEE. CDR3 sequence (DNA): TGTGCCAGCAGCGGAACCGGGACAGCAACTAATGAAAAACTGTTTTTT. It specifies CASSGTGTATNEKLFF.